Listed below are T cell receptor beta chains from one sample, sequenced in a study of shared clonotypes between healthy human individuals. Assay used: immunoSEQ multiplex PCR; TCRdb lists only in-frame clones, some missing. The sample holds roughly 2 million clones, roughly 94% seen once. Sequencing input: naive CD4+ T cells sorted from blood. Receptors originate from a man between 18 and 35 years old in good health. CDR3s include the opening cysteine and the closing phenylalanine or tryptophan. The order of the fields is J gene, V gene, clone size, CDR3 protein. For some rows the clone size is stated as once, few or many, or as a class when expanded; others skip it.

>TRBJ2-5|TRBV7-7|once
CASSPWRDAQETQYF
>TRBJ1-3|TRBV7-9|once
CASSQQGVSGNTIYF
>TRBJ1-4|TRBV6-6|-
CASSWTGGDEKLFF
>TRBJ1-6|TRBV30|-
CAWSVNIAYNSPLHF
>TRBJ2-3|TRBV10-3|-
CAISSGGRGRDTQYF
>TRBJ1-6|TRBV7-8|-
CASSSLGRTSSYNSPLHF
>TRBJ1-3|TRBV5-6|once
CASNAGTSGNTIYF
>TRBJ2-7|TRBV6-5|-
CASSYWGIKGYEQYF
>TRBJ2-5|TRBV11-2|-
CASSFSRLETQYF
>TRBJ1-4|TRBV18|-
CASSPDIATNEKLFF
>TRBJ1-4|TRBV30|-
CAWSLPGGEYNEKLFF
>TRBJ1-2|TRBV6-9|-
CASMTEKGPNYGYTF
>TRBJ2-7|TRBV5-4|-
CASSLYDRGASYEQYF
>TRBJ2-7|TRBV11-1|once
CASSLGALGEQYF
>TRBJ1-4|TRBV12-5|-
CASGLGTGDVNEKLFF
>TRBJ2-7|TRBV25-1|-
CASSEGPPGEQYF
>TRBJ1-3|TRBV6-5|-
CASSYSRGSSGNTIYF
>TRBJ2-5|TRBV18|-
CASSPGPISFDETQYF
>TRBJ1-5|TRBV6-5|-
CASSRGQSNQPQHF
>TRBJ1-1|TRBV30|-
CAWASTSLPEAFF
>TRBJ1-6|TRBV6-5|once
CASSRFRAPNSPLHF
>TRBJ2-5|TRBV4-1|-
CASSQDGAGGETQYF
>TRBJ2-7|TRBV30|-
CAWSVLRGRTHEQYF
>TRBJ2-2|TRBV6-1|-
CASSIGPNTGELFF
>TRBJ1-5|TRBV28|-
CASSLLTGSNQPQHF
>TRBJ2-2|TRBV6-5|few
CASSGVAGELFF
>TRBJ1-1|TRBV18|-
CASSPLLTGIEAEAFF
>TRBJ1-1|TRBV6-1|-
CASSPALHLYTEAFF
>TRBJ1-5|TRBV2|-
CASSLDRYSNQPQHF
>TRBJ1-5|TRBV2|once
CASSTGGPQPQHF
>TRBJ1-2|TRBV4-1|-
CASSQDPGQNYGYTF
>TRBJ2-1|TRBV10-1|-
CASSKAESSYNEQFF
>TRBJ1-2|TRBV2|-
CASSGGAGYGYTF
>TRBJ2-5|TRBV25-1|once
CASSLGGGSRETQYF
>TRBJ1-6|TRBV5-1|-
CASSGTGNYNSPLHF
>TRBJ2-5|TRBV9|-
CASSSRGRRGERGQETQYF
>TRBJ1-4|TRBV7-9|-
CASTLTGTNEKLFF
>TRBJ2-7|TRBV5-1|-
CASSSSPVAYEQYF
>TRBJ2-2|TRBV6-1|-
CASRVDRDTGELFF
>TRBJ1-1|TRBV11-2|-
CASSLILNTEAFF
>TRBJ2-7|TRBV5-6|-
CASSPTGSSYEQYF
>TRBJ1-6|TRBV9|-
CAGPAGSSPLHF
>TRBJ1-2|TRBV9|-
CASSVDRPQWGYGYTF
>TRBJ2-5|TRBV29-1|-
CSANSGGWQETQYF